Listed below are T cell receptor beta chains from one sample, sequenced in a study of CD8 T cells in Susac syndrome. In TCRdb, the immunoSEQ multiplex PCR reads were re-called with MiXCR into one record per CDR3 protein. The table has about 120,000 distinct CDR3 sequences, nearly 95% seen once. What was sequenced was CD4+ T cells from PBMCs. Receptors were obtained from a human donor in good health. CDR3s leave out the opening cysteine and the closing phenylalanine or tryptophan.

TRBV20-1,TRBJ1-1,SAPLQGTSDTEAF
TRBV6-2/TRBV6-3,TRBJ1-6,ASRFIDSPLH
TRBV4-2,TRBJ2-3,ASSQDDKSGTDTQY
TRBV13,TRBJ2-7,ASSDENRGEQY
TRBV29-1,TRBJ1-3,SVGQGISGNTIY
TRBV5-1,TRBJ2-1,ASSPAGVGEQF
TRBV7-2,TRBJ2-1,ASTFLEPLYNEQF
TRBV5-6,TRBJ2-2,ASSLPGQQNTGELF
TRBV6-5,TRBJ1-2,ASSYSATRGVNYGYT
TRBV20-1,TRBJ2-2,SARGPGTSNTGELF
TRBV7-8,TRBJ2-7,ASSPSFIYEQY
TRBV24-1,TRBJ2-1,ATSDPNRYEQF
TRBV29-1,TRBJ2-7,SASPKGAYEQY
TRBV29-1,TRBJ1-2,SASDRGNYGYT
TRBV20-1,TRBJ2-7,SATARQGGRYEQY
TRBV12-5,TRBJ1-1,ASGLATGSSLAF
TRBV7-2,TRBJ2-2,ASSRTSGPNTGELF
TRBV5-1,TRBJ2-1,ASSLELYLAEQF
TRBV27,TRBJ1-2,ASSLRTGHNYGYT
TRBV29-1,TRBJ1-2,SVEQGRIYGYT
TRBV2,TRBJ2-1,ASSEDGRIDEQF
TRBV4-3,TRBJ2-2,ASSHPQGELF
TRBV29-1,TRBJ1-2,SVGAEGYT